This paragraph covers one T cell receptor beta chain sequence. Its antigen remains unidentified. These data belong to a study of T-cell memory formation after mild COVID-19. About the study: TCR clusters mostly belonged to single donors.

TCRdb redid the calling of the 5' RACE reads with MiXCR, one entry per CDR3 protein. The data show approximately 580,000 distinct CDR3 sequences, roughly 21% seen once. Whole-study findings and limits: Most CD4+ clones that shrank were in CM and EM, while CD8+ ones turned up in EMRA. In pre-infection memory, a portion of responding clones appeared, which suggested that cross-reactive memory joined. In second-wave clones peaking day 37, SARS-CoV-2 specificity remained unconfirmed.

The material sequenced was PBMCs or a T cell subset sorted from them (not recorded which). The TCR comes from an adult woman who had mild COVID-19 (a few samples of this study predate the infection). Cell type and time point are not known.

CDR3 amino acids: CASTPYSGRAEDTQYF. In nucleotides, the CDR3 is TGTGCCAGCACGCCATATAGCGGGAGGGCGGAAGATACGCAGTATTTT. The V and J genes are TRBV6-2 or TRBV6-3 and TRBJ2-3; 11 nucleotides agree with TRBD2. This CDR3 spans 16 amino acids. Germline assignment: CDR1 MNHEY and CDR2 SVGEGT. Trimming at V came to 7 bases and at J to 5 bases, leaving 11 bases not matched to a gene.